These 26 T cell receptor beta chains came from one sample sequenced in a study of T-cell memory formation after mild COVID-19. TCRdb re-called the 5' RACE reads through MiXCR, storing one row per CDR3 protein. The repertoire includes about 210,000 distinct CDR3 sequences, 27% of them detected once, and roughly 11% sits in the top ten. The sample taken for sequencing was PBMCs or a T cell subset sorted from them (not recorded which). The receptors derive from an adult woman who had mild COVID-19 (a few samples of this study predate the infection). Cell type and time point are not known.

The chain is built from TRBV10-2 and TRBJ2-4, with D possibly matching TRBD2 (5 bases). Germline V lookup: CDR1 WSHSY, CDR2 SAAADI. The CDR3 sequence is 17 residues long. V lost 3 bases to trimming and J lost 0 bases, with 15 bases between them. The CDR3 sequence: CASSEKKAVLAKNIQYF. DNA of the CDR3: TGCGCCAGCAGTGAAAAGAAAGCGGTCTTAGCCAAAAACATTCAGTACTTC.

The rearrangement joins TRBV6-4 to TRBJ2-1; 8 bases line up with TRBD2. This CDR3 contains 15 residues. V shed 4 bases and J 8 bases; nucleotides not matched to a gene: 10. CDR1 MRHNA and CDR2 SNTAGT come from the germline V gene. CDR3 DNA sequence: TGTGCCAGCAGTGCACGACTGGGAGCGGGAGATGAGCAGTTCTTC. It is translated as CASSARLGAGDEQFF.

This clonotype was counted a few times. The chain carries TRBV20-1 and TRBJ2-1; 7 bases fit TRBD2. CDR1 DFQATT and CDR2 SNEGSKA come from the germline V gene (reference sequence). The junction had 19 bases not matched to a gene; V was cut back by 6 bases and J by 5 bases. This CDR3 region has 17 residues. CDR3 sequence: CSANSLLRDYHDNEQFF. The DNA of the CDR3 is TGCAGTGCGAATTCGCTACTCCGGGACTACCATGACAATGAGCAGTTCTTC.

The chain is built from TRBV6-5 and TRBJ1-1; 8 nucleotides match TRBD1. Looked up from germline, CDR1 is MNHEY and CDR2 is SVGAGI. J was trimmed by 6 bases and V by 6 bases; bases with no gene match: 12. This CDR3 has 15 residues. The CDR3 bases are TGTGCCAGCAGGAAGACAGGGGCAAGAGTCGCTGAAGCTTTCTTT. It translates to CASRKTGARVAEAFF.

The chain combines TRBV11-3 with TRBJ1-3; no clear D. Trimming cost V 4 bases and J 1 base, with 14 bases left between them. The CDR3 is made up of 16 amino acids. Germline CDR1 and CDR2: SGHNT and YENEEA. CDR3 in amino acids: CASSSTRTASGNTIYF. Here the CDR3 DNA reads TGTGCCAGCAGCTCCACCCGGACCGCTTCTGGAAACACCATATATTTT.

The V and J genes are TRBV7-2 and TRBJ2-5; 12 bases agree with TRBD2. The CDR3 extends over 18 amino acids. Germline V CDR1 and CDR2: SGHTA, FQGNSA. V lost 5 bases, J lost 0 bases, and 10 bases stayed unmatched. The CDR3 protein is CASSRTSGILGYQETQYF. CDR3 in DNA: TGTGCCAGCAGCAGGACTAGCGGGATATTGGGGTACCAAGAGACCCAGTACTTC.

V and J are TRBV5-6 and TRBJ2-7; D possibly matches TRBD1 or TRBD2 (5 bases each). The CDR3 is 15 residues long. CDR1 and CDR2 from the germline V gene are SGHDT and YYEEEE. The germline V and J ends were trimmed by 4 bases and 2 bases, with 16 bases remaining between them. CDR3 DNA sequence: TGTGCCAGCAGCCTGCGCCTCCAGGGACCCTACGAGCAGTACTTC. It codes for CASSLRLQGPYEQYF.

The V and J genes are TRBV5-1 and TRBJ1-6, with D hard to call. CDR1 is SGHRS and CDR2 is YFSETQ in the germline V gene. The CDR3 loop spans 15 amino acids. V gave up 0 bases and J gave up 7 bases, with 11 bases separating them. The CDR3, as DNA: TGCGCCAGCAGCTTGGACATCCCCGAGAATTCACCCCTCCACTTT. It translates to CASSLDIPENSPLHF.

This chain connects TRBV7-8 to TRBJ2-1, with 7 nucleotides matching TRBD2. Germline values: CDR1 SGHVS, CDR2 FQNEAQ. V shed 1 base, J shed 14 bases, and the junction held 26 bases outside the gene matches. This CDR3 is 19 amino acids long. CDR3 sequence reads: CASSLVSRPVASSGGFEFF. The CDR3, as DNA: TGTGCCAGCAGCTTAGTATCCCGCCCCGTAGCGTCTTCGGGGGGTTTTGAGTTCTTC.

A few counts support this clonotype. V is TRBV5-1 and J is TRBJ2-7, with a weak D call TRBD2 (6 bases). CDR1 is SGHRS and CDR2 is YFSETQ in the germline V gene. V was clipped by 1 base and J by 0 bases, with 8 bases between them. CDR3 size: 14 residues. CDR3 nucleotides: TGCGCCAGCAGCTTGCTAGCGTCCTCCTACGAGCAGTACTTC. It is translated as CASSLLASSYEQYF.

The CDR3 bases are TGTGCCAGTAGAACAGGGGATACTGAAGCTTTCTTT. Protein sequence: CASRTGDTEAFF. V is TRBV19 and J is TRBJ1-1, with TRBD1 matching 7 bases. CDR1 is LNHDA and CDR2 is SQIVND in the germline V gene (reference sequence). Unmatched junction bases numbered 3, after V lost 6 bases and J lost 5 bases. The CDR3 consists of 12 residues.

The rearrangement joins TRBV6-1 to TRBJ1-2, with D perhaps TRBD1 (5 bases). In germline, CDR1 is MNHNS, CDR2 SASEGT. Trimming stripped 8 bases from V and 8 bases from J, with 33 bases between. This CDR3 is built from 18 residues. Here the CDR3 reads CASSPRSTGDPGSEGYTF. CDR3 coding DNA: TGTGCCAGCTCCCCGCGTTCAACCGGGGACCCAGGCTCTGAAGGCTACACCTTC.

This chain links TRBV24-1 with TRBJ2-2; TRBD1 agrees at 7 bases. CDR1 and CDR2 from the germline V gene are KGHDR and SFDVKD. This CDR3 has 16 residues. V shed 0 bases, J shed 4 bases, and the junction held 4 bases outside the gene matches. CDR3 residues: CATSDLNRGGTGELFF. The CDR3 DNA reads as TGTGCCACCAGTGATTTGAACAGGGGCGGCACCGGGGAGCTGTTTTTT.

The CDR3 coding sequence is TGTGCCAGCAGTGTAACAGGGTATCGCTACGAGCAGTACTTC. Protein sequence: CASSVTGYRYEQYF. The J gene is TRBJ2-7, the V gene TRBV2; possible D gene TRBD1, 6 bases. CDR1 SNHLY and CDR2 FYNNEI come from the germline V gene. V was pared by 4 bases and J by 3 bases, with 13 bases between. The CDR3 has 14 amino acids.

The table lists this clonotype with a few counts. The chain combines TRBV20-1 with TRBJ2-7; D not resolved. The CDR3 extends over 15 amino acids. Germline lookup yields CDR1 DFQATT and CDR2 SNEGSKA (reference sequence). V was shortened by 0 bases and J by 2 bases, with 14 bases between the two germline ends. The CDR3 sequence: CSARDSVAPTYEQYF. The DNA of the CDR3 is TGCAGTGCTAGAGATAGTGTCGCGCCAACCTACGAGCAGTACTTC.

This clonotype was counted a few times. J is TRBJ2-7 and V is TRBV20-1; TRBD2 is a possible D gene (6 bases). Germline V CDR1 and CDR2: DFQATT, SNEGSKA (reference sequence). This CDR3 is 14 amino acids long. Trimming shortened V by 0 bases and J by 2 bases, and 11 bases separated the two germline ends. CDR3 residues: CSARDPLATYEQYF. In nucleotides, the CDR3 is TGCAGTGCTAGAGATCCACTAGCTACCTACGAGCAGTACTTC.

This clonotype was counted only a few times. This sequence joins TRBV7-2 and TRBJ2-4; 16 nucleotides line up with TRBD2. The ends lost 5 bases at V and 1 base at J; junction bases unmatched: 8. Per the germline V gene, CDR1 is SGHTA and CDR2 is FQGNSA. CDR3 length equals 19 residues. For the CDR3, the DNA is TGTGCCAGCAGCCGGCCGGGACTAGCGGGGGGGCGGGCCAAAAACATTCAGTACTTC. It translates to CASSRPGLAGGRAKNIQYF.

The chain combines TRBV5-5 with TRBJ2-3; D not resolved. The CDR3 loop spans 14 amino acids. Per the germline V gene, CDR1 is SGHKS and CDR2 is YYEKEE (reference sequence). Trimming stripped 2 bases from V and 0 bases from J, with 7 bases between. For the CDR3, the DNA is TGTGCCAGCAGCTTTTCCACTAGCACAGATACGCAGTATTTT. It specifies CASSFSTSTDTQYF.

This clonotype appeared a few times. The CDR3 nucleotides are TGTGCCAGCAGCTTAAGGGAGGGGGGGCCAAACACCATATATTTT. Residues: CASSLREGGPNTIYF. The chain combines TRBV7-2 with TRBJ1-3, with D possibly matching TRBD1 (6 bases). Germline V gene sequence: CDR1 SGHTA, CDR2 FQGNSA. Trimming shortened V by 2 bases and J by 6 bases, and 14 bases separated the two germline ends. There are 15 residues in the CDR3.

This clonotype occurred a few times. In DNA, the CDR3 is TGTGCCAGCAGCTTAGTAGAACTAGCCAAAAACATTCAGTACTTC. Amino acid sequence: CASSLVELAKNIQYF. The chain is built from TRBV5-6 and TRBJ2-4; no clear D. Per germline, CDR1 SGHDT and CDR2 YYEEEE. The germline V and J ends were trimmed by 2 bases and 0 bases, with 9 bases remaining between them. The CDR3 sequence is 15 residues long. Variable domain in full (rest from reference TRBV5-6 and TRBJ2-4): DAGVTQSPTHLIKTRGQQVTLRCSPKSGHDTVSWYQQALGQGPQFIFQYYEEEERQRGNFPDRFSGHQFPNYSSELNVNALLLGDSALYLCASSLVELAKNIQYFGAGTRLSVL.

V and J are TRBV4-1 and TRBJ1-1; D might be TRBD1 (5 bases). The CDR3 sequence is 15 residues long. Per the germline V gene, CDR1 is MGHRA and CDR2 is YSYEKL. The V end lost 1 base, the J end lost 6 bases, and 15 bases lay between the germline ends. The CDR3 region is CASSQAHQGRPEAFF. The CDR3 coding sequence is TGCGCCAGCAGCCAAGCCCACCAGGGTCGACCTGAAGCTTTCTTT.

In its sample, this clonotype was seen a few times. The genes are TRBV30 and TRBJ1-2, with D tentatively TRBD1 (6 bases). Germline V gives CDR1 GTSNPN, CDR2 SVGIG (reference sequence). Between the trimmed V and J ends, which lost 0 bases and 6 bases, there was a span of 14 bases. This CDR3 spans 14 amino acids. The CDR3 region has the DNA TGTGCCTGGAGTGTACTTTCGACAGGAGATGGCTACACCTTC. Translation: CAWSVLSTGDGYTF. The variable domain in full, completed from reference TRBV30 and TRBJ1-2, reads SQTIHQWPATLVQPVGSPLSLECTVEGTSNPNLYWYRQAAGRGLQLLFYSVGIGQISSEVPQNLSASRPQDRQFILSSKKLLLSDSGFYLCAWSVLSTGDGYTFGSGTRLTVV.

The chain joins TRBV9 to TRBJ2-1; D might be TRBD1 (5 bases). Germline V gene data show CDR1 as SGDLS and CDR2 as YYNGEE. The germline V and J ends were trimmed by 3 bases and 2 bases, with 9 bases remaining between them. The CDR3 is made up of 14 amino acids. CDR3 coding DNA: TGTGCCAGCAGCGAAGGGGATGCCTACAATGAGCAGTTCTTC. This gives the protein CASSEGDAYNEQFF.

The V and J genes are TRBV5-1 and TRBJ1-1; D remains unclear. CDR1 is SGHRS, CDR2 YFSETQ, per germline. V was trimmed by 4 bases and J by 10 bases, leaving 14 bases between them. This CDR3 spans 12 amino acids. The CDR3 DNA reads TGCGCCAGCAGCCTGGTGGGCGGGATAGCTTTCTTT. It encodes CASSLVGGIAFF.

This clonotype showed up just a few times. In nucleotides, the CDR3 is TGCAGTGCTAAAGGTGCGGGAGGGCCCAATGAGCAGTTCTTC. Translating it yields CSAKGAGGPNEQFF. This rearrangement joins TRBV20-1 to TRBJ2-1; 9 bases fit TRBD2. This CDR3 region has 14 residues. In germline, CDR1 is DFQATT, CDR2 SNEGSKA (reference sequence). With V trimmed by 4 bases and J by 6 bases, 7 bases remained unmatched.

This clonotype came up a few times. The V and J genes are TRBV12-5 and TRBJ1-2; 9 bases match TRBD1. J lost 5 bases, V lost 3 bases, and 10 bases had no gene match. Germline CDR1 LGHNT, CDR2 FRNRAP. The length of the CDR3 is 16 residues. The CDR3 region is CASGFTRDRGDYGYTF. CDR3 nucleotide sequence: TGTGCTAGTGGTTTCACCCGCGACAGGGGGGATTATGGCTACACCTTC.